This TCR beta chain was documented in a study of graft-versus-host responses after intestinal transplantation. Study results and limitations: Allografts of one patient group, those with graft-donor T cell macrochimerism, had high graft-versus-host to host-versus-graft clonal ratios. Detected in recipient marrow were GvH clones, some of which were first observed in ileum or blood. Peak circulating GvH clone levels tracked with early post-transplant HvG declines.

This clone was observed once. What it recognizes is unknown. Profiling relied on immunoSEQ multiplex PCR, and the TCRdb table lists in-frame clones only, not all of them. The sample carries about 19,000 clones, around nine tenths recorded once. V dropped 2 bases and J dropped 6 bases, with 7 bases sitting between them. The germline V gene encodes CDR1 SGHVS and CDR2 FQNEAQ. The CDR3 has 12 amino acids. The sequence came from a human patient who received an intestinal transplant, so some T cells may come from the graft donor. The chain couples TRBV7-8 to TRBJ1-2; D ambiguous. The starting material was PBMCs, obtained less than 400 days after transplant. CDR3 residues: CASSLTGNGYTF. The CDR3 DNA is TGTGCCAGCAGCTTAACGGGGAATGGCTACACCTTC.